This entry describes one T cell receptor beta chain. Its antigen is not known. This entry is derived from a study of OX40 agonist ivuxolimab in advanced cancers. Study results and limitations: The mean number of expanded clones was higher in CD8+ T cells than in CD4+. There was clonal expansion of CD4+ and CD8+ blood T cells by week 6 at 0.1 to 3.0 mg/kg.

Trimming removed 7 bases from V and 6 bases from J, with 12 bases in between. CDR3 length: 13 amino acids. Germline V gene data show CDR1 as MNHEY and CDR2 as SVGAGI. Any history of autoimmune disease or systemic immunosuppression disqualified patients. Generated by immunoSEQ multiplex PCR, the TCRdb table keeps only in-frame clones and is missing some. The repertoire includes 13,000 or so clones, around 77% of them detected once, and less than 35% sits in the top ten. The sequence was collected from an adult with an advanced solid tumor such as melanoma, head and neck, liver or kidney cancer. The sequencing used CD4+ or CD8+ T cells sorted from blood, collected in a trial of the OX40 agonist ivuxolimab. V is TRBV6-5 and J is TRBJ2-2; no clear D. CDR3 bases: TGTGCCAGCACCCTCGGCGGCTCCGGGGAGCTGTTTTTT. Its translation: CASTLGGSGELFF.